Below, one T cell receptor beta chain is given with its context. The sample belongs to a study of cytotoxic CD8 clonotypes in ibrutinib-treated CLL. Across the study: Across samples, productive templates numbered a few hundred thousand and productive rearrangements reached 94,082 on average.

A 1 in 200,000 to 1 in 1 million T cell depth was the sequencing target. Assay: immunoSEQ multiplex PCR; the TCRdb copy retains only in-frame clones and omits some. The table records nearly 300,000 clones, approximately 76% of them present only once. The TCR comes from a human donor with chronic lymphocytic leukemia. Source: PBMCs, taken at disease progression, from a patient treated with ibrutinib.

This chain's CDR3 is CASSWADSLVEQYF. The CDR3 coding sequence is TGTGCCAGCAGCTGGGCGGACAGCCTAGTGGAGCAGTACTTC. The chain combines TRBV11-2 with TRBJ2-7; maybe TRBD1 (6 bases). V was shortened by 4 bases and J by 7 bases, with 17 bases between the two germline ends. Germline CDR1 is SGHAT and CDR2 is FQNNGV. CDR3 length: 14 residues. The full variable domain, rest sourced from reference TRBV11-2 and TRBJ2-7, is EAGVAQSPRYKIIEKRQSVAFWCNPISGHATLYWYQQILGQGPKLLIQFQNNGVVDDSQLPKDRFSAERLKGVDSTLKIQPAKLEDSAVYLCASSWADSLVEQYFGPGTRLTVT.